Listed here is a single T cell receptor beta chain. No antigen is known for it. These data belong to a study of OX40 agonist ivuxolimab in advanced cancers. Patients were ruled out by autoimmune disease history or systemic immunosuppression. Blood sampling took place at baseline, cycle 4 day 1, and cycle 7 day 1. Per the germline V gene, CDR1 is PRHDT and CDR2 is FYEKMQ (reference sequence). The CDR3 consists of 12 residues. The V end was cut by 6 bases, the J end by 5 bases, with 8 bases between. Study conclusions and caveats: Expanded clones were, on average, more numerous in CD8+ T cells than in CD4+. Expansion of clones was among the lowest in partial responders at 0.1-3.0 mg/kg.

Data came from immunoSEQ multiplex PCR; TCRdb stores just in-frame clones and leaves some out. This sample carries 65,000 to 80,000 clones, roughly nine tenths of them seen once, and the ten largest clones take less than 15%. The sequenced sample was CD4+ or CD8+ T cells sorted from blood, obtained in a trial of the OX40 agonist ivuxolimab. The gene calls are TRBV13 and TRBJ2-1; D remains unclear. This sequence originates from an adult with an advanced solid tumor such as melanoma, head and neck, liver or kidney cancer. The CDR3 region is CASRPPNNEQFF. The CDR3 nucleotides are TGTGCCAGCAGGCCCCCGAACAATGAGCAGTTCTTC. Drawing the rest from reference TRBV13 and TRBJ2-1, the complete variable domain is AAGVIQSPRHLIKEKRETATLKCYPIPRHDTVYWYQQGPGQDPQFLISFYEKMQSDKGSIPDRFSAQQFSDYHSELNMSSLELGDSALYFCASRPPNNEQFFGPGTRLTVL.